This TCR beta chain is drawn from a study of shared clonotypes between healthy human individuals. Whole-study context: A couple of women and a few men aged 18 to 49 served as donors. Whole-study results and caveats: The authors sampled blood alone, and tissue repertoires likely differ.

Comment on this clone: Its cognate antigen is unknown.

CDR1 SNHLY and CDR2 FYNNEI come from the germline V gene. V was clipped by 6 bases and J by 5 bases; unmatched bases: 8. This CDR3 comprises 15 residues. Authors' data handling: Filtering of immunoSEQ junctional sequences could not match full-length read filtering. Method: immunoSEQ multiplex PCR; TCRdb's copy keeps in-frame clones and lacks some. V, J and clone size reflect that table, while D and trimming were determined from the DNA. The data show a few hundred thousand clones, around 77% seen once. Donors comprised only Caucasian adults living in Nashville, Tennessee. The sample comprised PBMCs. The chain couples TRBV2 to TRBJ2-5, with 11 bases matching TRBD2. The clonotype was recovered from a woman aged 40 to 50 in good health. Some clones in this sample may be carry-over from other donors' samples. CDR3 in DNA: TGTGCCAGCAGAACTCTAGCGGGAGGCAAGGAGACCCAGTACTTC. It encodes CASRTLAGGKETQYF. The variable domain in full, with the rest retrieved from reference TRBV2 and TRBJ2-5, is EPEVTQTPSHQVTQMGQEVILRCVPISNHLYFYWYRQILGQKVEFLVSFYNNEISEKSEIFDDQFSVERPDGSNFTLKIRSTKLEDSAMYFCASRTLAGGKETQYFGPGTRLLVL.